The rows below give T cell receptor beta chains drawn from one sample of a study of T cell responses to AZD1222 COVID-19 vaccine. Only in-frame clones appear in the TCRdb table, and some are missing; sequencing was by immunoSEQ multiplex PCR. The sample contains some 120,000 clones, about 90% of which appear only once. The sample in question was peripheral blood, obtained 28 days after the second AZD1222 dose. These TCRs come from an adult who received the AZD1222 COVID-19 vaccine. Both conserved end residues are part of each CDR3. Fields, in order: clone size, J gene, V gene, D gene, CDR3 DNA, CDR3 protein. A D gene is named only where the DNA matches it firmly. Clone size, where shown, is once, few, many, or a class for clones that have expanded.

once,TRBJ2-6,TRBV27,.,TGTGCCAGCAAGCATGGGGCATCTGGGGCCAACGTCCTGACTTTC,CASKHGASGANVLTF
.,TRBJ1-5,TRBV28,.,TGTGCCAGCAGTTGGGGGGTCAATCAGCCCCAGCATTTT,CASSWGVNQPQHF
.,TRBJ1-2,TRBV30,.,TGTGCCTGGAGTGACGGGGGTGCGACTAACTATGGCTACACCTTC,CAWSDGGATNYGYTF
.,TRBJ1-2,TRBV10-3,.,TGTGCCATCAGTGAGCCCGGGGGGGGCTACACCTTC,CAISEPGGGYTF
.,TRBJ2-5,TRBV2,.,TGTGCCAGCAGTGACGGGCCGCAAGAGACCCAGTACTTC,CASSDGPQETQYF
once,TRBJ2-3,TRBV5-4,.,TGTGCCAGCAGCTTGGCCAGAAGCACAGATACGCAGTATTTT,CASSLARSTDTQYF
.,TRBJ1-1,TRBV19,.,TGTGCCAGCGGCGCAGCATTGAACACTGAAGCTTTCTTT,CASGAALNTEAFF
.,TRBJ2-3,TRBV30,TRBD2,TGTGCCTGGACTAGCGGTAGCACAGATACGCAGTATTTT,CAWTSGSTDTQYF
.,TRBJ2-1,TRBV6-6,.,TGTGCCAGCAGTCTCTCCTCGGGTCCACGAACGGTCCTTTACAATGAGCAGTTCTTC,CASSLSSGPRTVLYNEQFF
.,TRBJ1-5,TRBV7-9,.,TGTGCCAGCAGCCAAGGGAATAGCAATCAGCCCCAGCATTTT,CASSQGNSNQPQHF
.,TRBJ2-7,TRBV3-1/TRBV3-2,TRBD2,TGTGCCAGCAGCCCCTCTAGCGGGGGAGGTATCGAGCAGTACTTC,CASSPSSGGGIEQYF
.,TRBJ2-3,TRBV9,TRBD1,TGTGCCAGCAGCGTAGATCCAGGGGGAAGCACAGATACGCAGTATTTT,CASSVDPGGSTDTQYF
.,TRBJ2-5,TRBV5-1,.,TGCGCCAGCAGCCTGCGGGGAGGAGAGTCGGAGACCCAGTACTTC,CASSLRGGESETQYF
.,TRBJ2-2,TRBV28,TRBD2,TGTGCCAGCACCCCTAGCGGGAGAAAAACCGGGGAGCTGTTTTTT,CASTPSGRKTGELFF
.,TRBJ1-6,TRBV28,.,TGTGCCAGCAGCCGAACGGCCTTCTCTAATTCACCCCTCCACTTT,CASSRTAFSNSPLHF
.,TRBJ2-1,TRBV30,.,TGTGCCTGGAGCCCCAGTAATGAGCAGTTCTTC,CAWSPSNEQFF
.,TRBJ1-5,TRBV6-1,.,TGTGCCAGCAGTGAGGGTGTGTTGGGTCAGCCCCAGCATTTT,CASSEGVLGQPQHF
.,TRBJ2-3,TRBV7-9,.,TGTGCCAGCAGCTTAGGTACAGATACGCAGTATTTT,CASSLGTDTQYF
.,TRBJ1-1,TRBV7-6,.,TGTGCCAGCAGCTTCGGACGCGGGGGAGCTTTCTTT,CASSFGRGGAFF
.,TRBJ2-7,TRBV7-9,.,TGTGCCAGCAGCTCGGGTACCTACGAGCAGTACTTC,CASSSGTYEQYF
.,TRBJ2-3,TRBV5-1,.,TGCGCCAGCAGCTTCCCGGACAGCACAGATACGCAGTATTTT,CASSFPDSTDTQYF
.,TRBJ1-5,TRBV6-5,.,TGTGCCGGGGCGACAGAGGATAGCAATCAGCCCCAGCATTTT,CAGATEDSNQPQHF
.,TRBJ2-1,TRBV27,TRBD1,TGTGCCAGCAAACAGGGGATAAACAATGAGCAGTTCTTC,CASKQGINNEQFF
.,TRBJ1-6,TRBV15,.,TGTGCCACCAGCAGAGGCGACGCCCTAACAGATTCACCCCTCCACTTT,CATSRGDALTDSPLHF
once,TRBJ1-2,TRBV18,TRBD1,TGTGCCAGCTCACCACCAAGGGGGCTTGGCTACACCTTC,CASSPPRGLGYTF
.,TRBJ1-1,TRBV27,TRBD1,TGTGCCAGCAGTTTAAGCTCGGGACAGGTGGGGAACACTGAAGCTTTCTTT,CASSLSSGQVGNTEAFF
.,TRBJ2-1,TRBV28,.,TGTGCCAGCAGTCCAGGGAACTACAATGAGCAGTTCTTC,CASSPGNYNEQFF
.,TRBJ2-1,TRBV5-1,.,TGCGCCAGCCGAATGGGGGAGTCCTACAATGAGCAGTTCTTC,CASRMGESYNEQFF
.,TRBJ2-5,TRBV28,.,TGTGCCAGCAGTTTGGGGGAGACCCAGTACTTC,CASSLGETQYF
.,TRBJ1-1,TRBV11-2,.,TGTGCCAGCAGCTCAACAGGGCGAAACACTGAAGCTTTCTTT,CASSSTGRNTEAFF
.,TRBJ1-5,TRBV5-5,.,TGTGCCAGCAGCTTGAGCGGGGCGGATCAGCCCCAGCATTTT,CASSLSGADQPQHF
.,TRBJ2-7,TRBV3-1/TRBV3-2,TRBD2,TGTGCCAGCAGCATAAGACTAGCGGGAGAAGGTGAGCAGTACTTC,CASSIRLAGEGEQYF
.,TRBJ1-3,TRBV2,.,TGTGCCAGCAGTCGGGAGGGGCCAAGAAACACCATATATTTT,CASSREGPRNTIYF
once,TRBJ2-2,TRBV20-1,TRBD2,TGCAGTGCCAGTGGACTAGGAGGTTTTCAGAACACCGGGGAGCTGTTTTTT,CSASGLGGFQNTGELFF
.,TRBJ2-1,TRBV28,.,TGTGCCAGCACCCCGGGGCTAAGGAATGAGCAGTTCTTC,CASTPGLRNEQFF
.,TRBJ1-2,TRBV28,.,TGTGCCAGCAGGTCCGGGGGAACAGGGTACTATGGCTACACCTTC,CASRSGGTGYYGYTF
.,TRBJ2-7,TRBV27,TRBD1,TGTGCCAGCAGTCCCGGGACAGAACTCTACGAGCAGTACTTC,CASSPGTELYEQYF
.,TRBJ2-1,TRBV11-2,.,TGTGCCAGCAGCCTTGGAGGGTTCAATGAGCAGTTCTTC,CASSLGGFNEQFF
.,TRBJ2-1,TRBV9,.,TGTGCCAGGGGATCCACGAGGGGCGTCTACAATGAGCAGTTCTTC,CARGSTRGVYNEQFF
.,TRBJ1-1,TRBV18,TRBD1,TGTGCCAGCTCACCGAACAGGGGGGCCACTGAAGCTTTCTTT,CASSPNRGATEAFF
.,TRBJ1-2,TRBV19,TRBD1,TGTGCCAGTAGTATAGCTGACTCCGGGACAGCGTTGCCCGGCTACACCTTC,CASSIADSGTALPGYTF
once,TRBJ2-1,TRBV11-2,TRBD2,TGTGCCAGCAGCCTTCTAGCGGGACACTACAATGAGCAGTTCTTC,CASSLLAGHYNEQFF
.,TRBJ1-2,TRBV29-1,.,TGCAGCGTTGACCGAGGGGGATATGGCTACACCTTC,CSVDRGGYGYTF
.,TRBJ2-5,TRBV27,.,TGTGCCAGCAGCCAACGCCAGGGGTCTGGGGAAGGGACCCAGTACTTC,CASSQRQGSGEGTQYF
.,TRBJ2-3,TRBV13,.,TGTGCCAGCAGCTTAGGCGTTTCACGGCGGAACACAGATACGCAGTATTTT,CASSLGVSRRNTDTQYF
.,TRBJ1-2,TRBV4-2,.,TGTGCCAGCAGCCAAGACAGGCCAAACTATGGCTACACCTTC,CASSQDRPNYGYTF
once,TRBJ2-1,TRBV4-1,.,TGCGCCAGCAGCCTGGCGGAAATTGCCTACAATGAGCAGTTCTTC,CASSLAEIAYNEQFF
.,TRBJ1-5,TRBV20-1,.,TGCAGTGCTAGTTCCATGGGGAATCGGCCCCAGCATTTT,CSASSMGNRPQHF
.,TRBJ2-2,TRBV10-3,TRBD1,TGTGCATCAGGGGGACAGGGGGACACCGGGGAGCTGTTTTTT,CASGGQGDTGELFF
.,TRBJ1-2,TRBV6-5,.,TGTGCCAGCAGTTACGGGGGGACGGGCAATTATGGCTACACCTTC,CASSYGGTGNYGYTF
.,TRBJ1-6,TRBV5-1,.,TGCGCCAGCAGCCCCGGGGGACTTTTATCAGTAGGGTCACCCCTCCACTTT,CASSPGGLLSVGSPLHF
.,TRBJ1-5,TRBV6-2/TRBV6-3,.,TGTGCCAGCAGTTACCCTCCAAATCAGCCCCAGCATTTT,CASSYPPNQPQHF
.,TRBJ2-2,TRBV7-9,.,TGTGCCAGCACCACCCATCAGGAAAACACCGGGGAGCTGTTTTTT,CASTTHQENTGELFF
.,TRBJ1-1,TRBV18,TRBD1,TGTGCCAGCTCACCTCCCGGGACAGGGGCCACTGAAGCTTTCTTT,CASSPPGTGATEAFF